These T cell receptor beta chains were read from a single sample in a study of cytomegalovirus exposure and HLA in healthy donors. Measured with immunoSEQ multiplex PCR; TCRdb has only the in-frame clones, and not every one. The repertoire consists of 150,000 to 200,000 clones, with around 74% occurring once and the leading ten covering approximately 2%. What was sequenced was PBMCs. Receptor source: a female donor in good health and CMV-seronegative. Both conserved end residues are part of each CDR3. Each record gives: J gene, V gene, clone size, D gene, CDR3 protein, CDR3 DNA. D genes are given only for firm matches. Where a row states a size, it is once, few, many or the class of an expanded clone; other rows omit it.

J gene: TRBJ2-7
V gene: TRBV6-7
clone size: .
D gene: .
CDR3 protein: CASSYHAGPRWYEQYF
CDR3 DNA: TGTGCCAGCAGTTACCATGCGGGCCCGAGATGGTACGAGCAGTACTTC

J gene: TRBJ2-2
V gene: TRBV11-3
clone size: .
D gene: .
CDR3 protein: CASSLNGANTGELFF
CDR3 DNA: TGTGCCAGCAGCTTAAACGGGGCGAACACCGGGGAGCTGTTTTTT

J gene: TRBJ2-7
V gene: TRBV5-4
clone size: .
D gene: TRBD1
CDR3 protein: CASSLEGGRPYEQYF
CDR3 DNA: TGTGCCAGCAGCTTGGAAGGGGGCCGGCCCTACGAGCAGTACTTC

J gene: TRBJ1-1
V gene: TRBV10-2
clone size: .
D gene: TRBD1
CDR3 protein: CASSESIALGQGKTEAFF
CDR3 DNA: TGCGCCAGCAGTGAGTCGATTGCATTAGGACAGGGGAAGACTGAAGCTTTCTTT

J gene: TRBJ2-7
V gene: TRBV27
clone size: .
D gene: TRBD2
CDR3 protein: CASSFGLAGGSSYEQYF
CDR3 DNA: TGTGCCAGCAGTTTTGGACTAGCGGGAGGGAGCTCCTACGAGCAGTACTTC

J gene: TRBJ2-1
V gene: TRBV7-9
clone size: few
D gene: TRBD2
CDR3 protein: CASSPDQRGDYNEQFF
CDR3 DNA: TGTGCCAGCAGCCCTGACCAGCGGGGGGACTACAATGAGCAGTTCTTC

J gene: TRBJ2-7
V gene: TRBV19
clone size: .
D gene: TRBD2
CDR3 protein: CASRAGGGSYEQYF
CDR3 DNA: TGTGCCAGTAGAGCGGGCGGGGGGAGCTACGAGCAGTACTTC

J gene: TRBJ1-6
V gene: TRBV4-2
clone size: few
D gene: .
CDR3 protein: CASSQDSAANSPLHF
CDR3 DNA: TGTGCCAGCAGCCAGGACAGCGCGGCAAATTCACCCCTCCACTTT

J gene: TRBJ2-7
V gene: TRBV13
clone size: .
D gene: TRBD2
CDR3 protein: CASSPWTSGTYEQYF
CDR3 DNA: TGTGCCAGCAGCCCCTGGACTAGCGGTACCTACGAGCAGTACTTC

J gene: TRBJ1-1
V gene: TRBV6-5
clone size: .
D gene: TRBD1
CDR3 protein: CASSPGTGLGTEAFF
CDR3 DNA: TGTGCCAGCAGTCCCGGGACAGGGTTGGGCACTGAAGCTTTCTTT

J gene: TRBJ1-1
V gene: TRBV2
clone size: .
D gene: TRBD1
CDR3 protein: CASSAGQGIGAFF
CDR3 DNA: TGTGCCAGCAGTGCCGGACAGGGGATAGGAGCTTTCTTT

J gene: TRBJ2-1
V gene: TRBV7-2
clone size: .
D gene: .
CDR3 protein: CASSLLQGYNEQFF
CDR3 DNA: TGTGCCAGCAGCTTATTGCAGGGTTACAATGAGCAGTTCTTC

J gene: TRBJ1-1
V gene: TRBV6-5
clone size: .
D gene: .
CDR3 protein: CASSYGQNTEAFF
CDR3 DNA: TGTGCCAGCAGTTACGGACAAAACACTGAAGCTTTCTTT

J gene: TRBJ2-1
V gene: TRBV27
clone size: .
D gene: TRBD2
CDR3 protein: CASSAGLAGGEQFF
CDR3 DNA: TGTGCCAGCAGTGCGGGACTAGCGGGAGGGGAGCAGTTCTTC

J gene: TRBJ1-1
V gene: TRBV6-5
clone size: few
D gene: .
CDR3 protein: CASRLRLDTEAFF
CDR3 DNA: TGTGCCAGCCGACTAAGGCTGGACACTGAAGCTTTCTTT

J gene: TRBJ2-7
V gene: TRBV19
clone size: .
D gene: TRBD1
CDR3 protein: CASSFAGGRGLYEQYF
CDR3 DNA: TGTGCCAGTAGTTTCGCCGGTGGCAGGGGGTTATACGAGCAGTACTTC

J gene: TRBJ1-5
V gene: TRBV6-1
clone size: .
D gene: .
CDR3 protein: CASIARGGQPQHF
CDR3 DNA: TGTGCCAGCATTGCCAGGGGAGGGCAGCCCCAGCATTTT

J gene: TRBJ2-7
V gene: TRBV7-2
clone size: .
D gene: .
CDR3 protein: CASRQGQFSYEQYF
CDR3 DNA: TGTGCCAGCAGACAAGGACAGTTCTCCTACGAGCAGTACTTC

J gene: TRBJ1-1
V gene: TRBV25-1
clone size: .
D gene: .
CDR3 protein: CASSESWRPNTEAFF
CDR3 DNA: TGTGCCAGCAGTGAATCTTGGCGGCCTAACACTGAAGCTTTCTTT

J gene: TRBJ2-3
V gene: TRBV29-1
clone size: .
D gene: .
CDR3 protein: CSVEGGARDTQYF
CDR3 DNA: TGCAGCGTGGAGGGCGGGGCCAGGGATACGCAGTATTTT

J gene: TRBJ2-2
V gene: TRBV7-3
clone size: .
D gene: TRBD1
CDR3 protein: CASSLGGQGRTGELFF
CDR3 DNA: TGTGCCAGCAGCCTAGGTGGACAGGGAAGAACCGGGGAGCTGTTTTTT

J gene: TRBJ2-7
V gene: TRBV10-1
clone size: .
D gene: TRBD1
CDR3 protein: CASSPGQGPSYEQYF
CDR3 DNA: TGCGCCAGCAGTCCGGGACAGGGCCCCTCCTACGAGCAGTACTTC

J gene: TRBJ2-6
V gene: TRBV6-1
clone size: .
D gene: .
CDR3 protein: CASSVRVLSGANVLTF
CDR3 DNA: TGTGCCAGCAGTGTCCGGGTTCTCTCTGGGGCCAACGTCCTGACTTTC